These 22 T cell receptor beta chains originate from one sample sequenced in a study of shared clonotypes between healthy human individuals. Clones were sequenced by immunoSEQ multiplex PCR, and TCRdb holds only the in-frame ones, with some missing. This sample has approximately 720,000 clones, with approximately 79% found just once. The sample consisted of memory CD4+ T cells sorted from blood. Noted subset: CD45RA-negative fraction. The receptors were gathered from a woman aged 30 to 39 in good health.

The V gene is TRBV5-1, the J gene TRBJ2-7; D possibly corresponds to TRBD1 (6 bases). V was pared by 4 bases and J by 4 bases, with 18 bases between. Germline V CDR1 and CDR2: SGHRS, YFSETQ. This CDR3 comprises 15 residues. The DNA for the CDR3 is TGCGCCAGCAGCCCTGTTAGACAGGCTGAATACGAGCAGTACTTC. It translates to CASSPVRQAEYEQYF.

This clone has just one count. This sequence joins TRBV10-3 and TRBJ1-1, with D perhaps matching TRBD1 (5 bases). Germline loops: CDR1 ENHRY, CDR2 SYGVKD. V dropped 6 bases and J dropped 2 bases, with 16 bases sitting between them. The CDR3 sequence is 15 residues long. The CDR3 reads CAIRPGRDANTEAFF. CDR3 DNA: TGTGCCATCAGGCCCGGACGGGACGCAAACACTGAAGCTTTCTTT.

This clone occurred a few times. The chain is built from TRBV18 and TRBJ2-1; possibly TRBD1 or TRBD2 for D (5 bases each). Germline CDR1 is KGHSH and CDR2 is LQKENI. Trimming pared 6 bases from V and 2 bases from J, leaving 14 bases between. The CDR3 extends over 15 amino acids. Written as DNA, the CDR3 is TGTGCCAGCTCGGGGGTGGACCGAACCTACAATGAGCAGTTCTTC. It specifies CASSGVDRTYNEQFF.

The chain recombines TRBV6-6 with TRBJ1-1, with 7 bases lining up with TRBD1. Germline V gene sequence: CDR1 MNHNY, CDR2 SVGAGI (reference sequence). This CDR3 is built from 13 residues. V lost 8 bases, J lost 3 bases, and 6 bases stayed unmatched. For the CDR3, the DNA is TGTGCCAGCGCAAGACAGGGCTACACTGAAGCTTTCTTT. Translating gives CASARQGYTEAFF.

The rearrangement links TRBV28 to TRBJ1-5; tentatively, D is TRBD1 (5 bases). The V gene lost 3 bases and the J gene lost 6 bases, with 12 bases spanning the gap. CDR1 is MDHEN, CDR2 SYDVKM, per germline. This CDR3 contains 14 residues. CDR3 sequence: CASSFRVGFQPQHF. The CDR3 nucleotides read TGTGCCAGCAGTTTCAGGGTGGGTTTTCAGCCCCAGCATTTT.

This chain connects TRBV5-1 to TRBJ1-2; D is undetermined. Trimming took 3 bases from V and 3 from J, leaving 6 bases between them. The germline V gene has CDR1 SGHRS and CDR2 YFSETQ. There are 12 residues in the CDR3. The CDR3 DNA is TGCGCCAGCAGCTCTGGATACTATGGCTACACCTTC. This codes for CASSSGYYGYTF.

The chain links TRBV2 to TRBJ1-6; no reliable D call. The germline gives CDR1 SNHLY, CDR2 FYNNEI. This CDR3 has 16 residues. Between the trimmed V and J ends, which lost 2 bases and 5 bases, there was a span of 13 bases. The CDR3 nucleotides read TGTGCCAGCAGTGAAACGAGCACCGGGGATAATTCACCCCTCCACTTT. Translation gives CASSETSTGDNSPLHF.

This rearrangement joins TRBV6-5 to TRBJ1-1; D gene unclear. V was clipped by 2 bases and J by 1 base, with 8 bases between them. This CDR3 has 14 amino acids. Germline V CDR1 and CDR2: MNHEY, SVGAGI. CDR3 nucleotides: TGTGCCAGCAGTTACACAACAGCGAACACTGAAGCTTTCTTT. Its protein product is CASSYTTANTEAFF.

The chain employs TRBV5-1 and TRBJ2-7; TRBD2 aligns across 8 bases. J gave up 4 bases and V 1 base, and 1 base lay outside the gene matches. Germline assignment: CDR1 SGHRS and CDR2 YFSETQ. The CDR3 loop spans 13 amino acids. CDR3 DNA: TGCGCCAGCAGCTTGAGCGGGAGATACGAGCAGTACTTC. It translates to CASSLSGRYEQYF.

The chain recombines TRBV5-4 with TRBJ2-7, with TRBD2 matching over 7 bases. The CDR3 has 15 residues. V lost 5 bases, J lost 2 bases, and 10 bases stayed unmatched. Germline CDR1 reads SGHNT; CDR2 reads YYREEE (reference sequence). In nucleotides, the CDR3 is TGTGCCAGCAGTCCGGGCGGGAGTGGTACCTACGAGCAGTACTTC. Its translation is CASSPGGSGTYEQYF.

The chain links TRBV10-1 to TRBJ2-1, with 9 bases matching TRBD1. Germline loops: CDR1 WNHNN, CDR2 SYGVQD (reference sequence). The CDR3 is 11 residues long. V lost 10 bases and J lost 15; bases outside the gene matches: 10. CDR3 sequence: CAISPGTGLFF. The CDR3 bases are TGCGCCATCTCTCCCGGGACAGGGTTGTTCTTC.

The chain has TRBV10-2 and TRBJ2-4; the match to TRBD1 covers 11 bases. V lost 6 bases and J lost 2; bases outside the gene matches: 6. The CDR3 consists of 16 residues. CDR1 WSHSY and CDR2 SAAADI come from the germline V gene. This chain's CDR3 is CASREGTGGTKNIQYF. DNA for the CDR3: TGCGCCAGCAGGGAGGGGACAGGGGGTACCAAAAACATTCAGTACTTC.

This chain uses TRBV6-6 with TRBJ1-1, with 7 bases fitting TRBD1. CDR1 and CDR2 (germline): MNHNY, SVGAGI (reference sequence). The CDR3 is 13 amino acids. Trimming at V came to 8 bases and at J to 1 base, leaving 4 bases not matched to a gene. CDR3 loop: CASLRGENTEAFF. In nucleotides, the CDR3 is TGTGCCAGCCTCAGGGGGGAGAACACTGAAGCTTTCTTT.

The chain uses TRBV28 and TRBJ1-2; the D gene is possibly TRBD1 (5 bases). The CDR3 runs to 15 residues. Per germline, CDR1 MDHEN and CDR2 SYDVKM. V lost 5 bases, J lost 2 bases, and 15 bases lay in between. CDR3 region: CASSIPGGVNYGYTF. CDR3 in DNA: TGTGCCAGCAGTATCCCCGGGGGAGTAAACTATGGCTACACCTTC.

V usage is TRBV15 and J usage is TRBJ2-7; 13 bases match TRBD2. Germline V gene sequence: CDR1 LNHNV, CDR2 YYDKDF (reference sequence). The CDR3 extends over 15 amino acids. The junction had 7 bases not matched to a gene; V was cut back by 6 bases and J by 5 bases. The CDR3: CATSVRTSGSHEQYF. The DNA of the CDR3 is TGTGCCACCAGTGTTAGGACTAGCGGGAGCCACGAGCAGTACTTC.

The chain couples TRBV6-5 to TRBJ1-1, with D uncertain. The CDR3 has 12 residues. Germline CDR1 and CDR2: MNHEY and SVGAGI. V lost 6 bases to trimming and J lost 7 bases, with 12 bases between them. The chain's CDR3 is CASRTEAFEAFF. The CDR3 DNA is TGTGCCAGCAGAACCGAAGCTTTTGAAGCTTTCTTT.

This clone appeared a few times. The chain is built from TRBV7-9 and TRBJ2-5; D unclear. V was cut by 0 bases and J by 2 bases, with 10 bases left in between. The CDR3 covers 15 residues. The germline V gene encodes CDR1 SEHNR and CDR2 FQNEAQ (reference sequence). This chain's CDR3 is CASSLALFSQETQYF. CDR3 bases: TGTGCCAGCAGCTTAGCTCTTTTCTCGCAAGAGACCCAGTACTTC.

This clone was counted a few times. The CDR3 nucleotides read TGTGCCAGCAGCTTAGTTTCTGTAACAGATACGCAGTATTTT. Protein sequence: CASSLVSVTDTQYF. The chain employs TRBV7-8 and TRBJ2-3; no reliable D call. CDR3 length: 14 amino acids. V lost 1 base and J 3 bases, leaving 8 bases between the germline ends. Germline assignment: CDR1 SGHVS and CDR2 FQNEAQ.

The chain employs TRBV7-6 and TRBJ2-7; no firm D call. The V end was cut by 5 bases, the J end by 4 bases, with 12 bases between. The CDR3 sequence is 13 residues long. Germline V gene sequence: CDR1 SGHVS, CDR2 FNYEAQ. This chain's CDR3 is CASSPQDGYEQYF. The CDR3 DNA reads TGTGCCAGCAGCCCCCAGGATGGGTACGAGCAGTACTTC. Based on the CDR3 plus reference TRBV7-6 and TRBJ2-7, the full variable domain is GAGVSQSPRYKVTKRGQDVALRCDPISGHVSLYWYRQALGQGPEFLTYFNYEAQQDKSGLPNDRFSAERPEGSISTLTIQRTEQRDSAMYRCASSPQDGYEQYFGPGTRLTVT.

The V and J genes are TRBV27 and TRBJ2-3; no definite D call. The CDR3 runs to 17 residues. Trimming pared 0 bases from V and 0 bases from J, leaving 13 bases between. Germline CDR1 is MNHEY and CDR2 is SMNVEV (reference sequence). CDR3 sequence: CASSLSWTVTSTDTQYF. As DNA, the CDR3 is TGTGCCAGCAGTTTATCCTGGACGGTCACTAGCACAGATACGCAGTATTTT.

CDR3 sequence (DNA): TGCGCCAGCAGCCCGCTCCCAAACATAGCGGGAGGGCCTGGTGTTACAGATACGCAGTATTTT. This codes for CASSPLPNIAGGPGVTDTQYF. The chain uses TRBV10-2 and TRBJ2-3; 11 bases are shared with TRBD2. Germline CDR1 is WSHSY and CDR2 is SAAADI. The CDR3 has 21 residues. The V segment lost 6 bases and the J segment 3 bases; nucleotides outside the gene matches: 23.

This clone was found a few times. The chain links TRBV2 to TRBJ2-5, with 8 bases lining up with TRBD2. The CDR3 extends over 15 amino acids. Trimming cost V 7 bases and J 2 bases; bases outside gene matches: 9. Germline CDR1 is SNHLY and CDR2 is FYNNEI. Written as DNA, the CDR3 is TGTGCCAGCACTATCGGACTAGCCCGGCAAGAGACCCAGTACTTC. It yields the protein CASTIGLARQETQYF.